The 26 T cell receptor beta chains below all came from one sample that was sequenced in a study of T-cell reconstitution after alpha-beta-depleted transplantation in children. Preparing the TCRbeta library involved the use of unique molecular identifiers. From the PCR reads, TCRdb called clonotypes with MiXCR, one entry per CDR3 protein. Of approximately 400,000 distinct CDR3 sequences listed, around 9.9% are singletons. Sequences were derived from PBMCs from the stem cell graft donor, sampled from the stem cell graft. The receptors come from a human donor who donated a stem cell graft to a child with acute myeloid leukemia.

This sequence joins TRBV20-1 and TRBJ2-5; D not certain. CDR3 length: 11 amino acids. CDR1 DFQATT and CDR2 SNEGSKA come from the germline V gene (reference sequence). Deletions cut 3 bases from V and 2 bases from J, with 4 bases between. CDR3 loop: CSASKQETQYF. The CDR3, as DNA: TGCAGTGCTAGCAAACAAGAGACCCAGTACTTC.

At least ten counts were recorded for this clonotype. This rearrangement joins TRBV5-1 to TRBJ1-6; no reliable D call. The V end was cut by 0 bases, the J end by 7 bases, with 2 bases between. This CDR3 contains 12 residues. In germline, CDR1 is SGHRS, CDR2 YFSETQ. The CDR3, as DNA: TGCGCCAGCAGCTTGGAAAATTCACCCCTCCACTTT. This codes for CASSLENSPLHF.

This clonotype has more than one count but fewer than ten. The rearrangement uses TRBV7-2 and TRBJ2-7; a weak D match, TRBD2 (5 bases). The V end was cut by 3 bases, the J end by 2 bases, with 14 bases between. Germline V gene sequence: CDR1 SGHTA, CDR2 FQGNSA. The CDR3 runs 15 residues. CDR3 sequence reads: CASSFSTNSAYEQYF. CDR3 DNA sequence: TGTGCCAGCAGCTTCTCGACTAACTCAGCCTACGAGCAGTACTTC.

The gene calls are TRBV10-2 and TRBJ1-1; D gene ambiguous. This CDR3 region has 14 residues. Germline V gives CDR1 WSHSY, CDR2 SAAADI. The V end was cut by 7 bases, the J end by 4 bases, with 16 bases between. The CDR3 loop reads CASTLSPGSTEAFF. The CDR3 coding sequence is TGCGCCAGCACCCTTAGCCCCGGCTCCACTGAAGCTTTCTTT.

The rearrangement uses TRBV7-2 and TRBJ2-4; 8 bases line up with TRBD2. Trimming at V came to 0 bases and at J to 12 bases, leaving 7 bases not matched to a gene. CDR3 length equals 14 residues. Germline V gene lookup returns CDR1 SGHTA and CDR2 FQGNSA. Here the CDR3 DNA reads TGTGCCAGCAGCTTAGCGACTCAGAGCGGGAGTCAGTACTTC. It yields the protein CASSLATQSGSQYF.

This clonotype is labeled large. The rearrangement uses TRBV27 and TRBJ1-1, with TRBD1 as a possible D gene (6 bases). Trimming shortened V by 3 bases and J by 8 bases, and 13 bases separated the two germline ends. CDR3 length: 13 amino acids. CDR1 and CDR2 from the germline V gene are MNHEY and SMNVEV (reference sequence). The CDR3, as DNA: TGTGCCAGCAGTTTCTACGGACAGCCAGAAGCTTTCTTT. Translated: CASSFYGQPEAFF.

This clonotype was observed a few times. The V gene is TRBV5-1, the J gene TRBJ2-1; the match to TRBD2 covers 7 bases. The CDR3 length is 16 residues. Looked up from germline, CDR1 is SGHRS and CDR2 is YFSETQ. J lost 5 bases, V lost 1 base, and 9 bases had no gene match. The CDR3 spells CASSLSIRGENNEQFF. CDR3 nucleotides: TGCGCCAGCAGCTTGTCGATCCGGGGGGAGAACAATGAGCAGTTCTTC.

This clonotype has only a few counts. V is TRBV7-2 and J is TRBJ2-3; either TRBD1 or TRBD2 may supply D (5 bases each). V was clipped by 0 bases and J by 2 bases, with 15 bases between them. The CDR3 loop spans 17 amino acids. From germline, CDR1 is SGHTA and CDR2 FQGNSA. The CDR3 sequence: CASSLAGEGRDTDTQYF. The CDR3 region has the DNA TGTGCCAGCAGCTTAGCGGGGGAAGGCCGGGACACAGATACGCAGTATTTT. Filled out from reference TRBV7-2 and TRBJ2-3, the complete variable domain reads GAGVSQSPSNKVTEKGKDVELRCDPISGHTALYWYRQSLGQGLEFLIYFQGNSAPDKSGLPSDRFSAERTGGSVSTLTIQRTQQEDSAVYLCASSLAGEGRDTDTQYFGPGTRLTVL.

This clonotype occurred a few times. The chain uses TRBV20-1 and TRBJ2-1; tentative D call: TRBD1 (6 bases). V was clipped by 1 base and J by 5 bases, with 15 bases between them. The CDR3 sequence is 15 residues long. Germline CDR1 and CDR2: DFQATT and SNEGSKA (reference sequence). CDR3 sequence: CSARANRDPNNEQFF. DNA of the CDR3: TGCAGTGCTAGAGCCAACAGGGACCCTAACAATGAGCAGTTCTTC.

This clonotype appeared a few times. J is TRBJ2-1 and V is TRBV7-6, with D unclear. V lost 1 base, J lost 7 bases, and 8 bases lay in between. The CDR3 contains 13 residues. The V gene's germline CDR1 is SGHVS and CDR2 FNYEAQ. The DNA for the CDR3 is TGTGCCAGCAGCTTAGTTAATGAGAATGAGCAGTTCTTC. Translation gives CASSLVNENEQFF.

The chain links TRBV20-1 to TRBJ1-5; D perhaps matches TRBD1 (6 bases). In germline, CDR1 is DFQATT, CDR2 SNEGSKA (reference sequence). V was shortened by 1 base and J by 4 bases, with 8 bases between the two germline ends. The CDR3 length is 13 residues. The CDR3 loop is CSARGGLNQPQHF. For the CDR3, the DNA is TGCAGTGCTAGAGGGGGGCTAAATCAGCCCCAGCATTTT.

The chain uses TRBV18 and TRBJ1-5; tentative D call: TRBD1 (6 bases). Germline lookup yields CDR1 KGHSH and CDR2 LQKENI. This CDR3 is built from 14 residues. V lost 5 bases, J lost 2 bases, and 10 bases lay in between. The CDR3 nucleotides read TGTGCCAGCTCATCAGGGGTGGGCAATCAGCCCCAGCATTTT. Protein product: CASSSGVGNQPQHF.

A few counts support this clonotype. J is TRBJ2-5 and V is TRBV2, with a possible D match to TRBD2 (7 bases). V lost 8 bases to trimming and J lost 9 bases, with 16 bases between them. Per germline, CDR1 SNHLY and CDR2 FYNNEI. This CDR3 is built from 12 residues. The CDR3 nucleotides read TGTGCCAGCTTCCGAGGGGGGGAGGCCCAGTACTTC. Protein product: CASFRGGEAQYF.

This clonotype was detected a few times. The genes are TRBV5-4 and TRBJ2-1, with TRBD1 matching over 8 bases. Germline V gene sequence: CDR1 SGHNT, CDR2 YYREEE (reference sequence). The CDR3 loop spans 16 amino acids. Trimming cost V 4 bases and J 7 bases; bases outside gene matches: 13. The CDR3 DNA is TGTGCCAGCAGCCTTGGGGCCTCAGGGGGCTTGAATGAGCAGTTCTTC. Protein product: CASSLGASGGLNEQFF.

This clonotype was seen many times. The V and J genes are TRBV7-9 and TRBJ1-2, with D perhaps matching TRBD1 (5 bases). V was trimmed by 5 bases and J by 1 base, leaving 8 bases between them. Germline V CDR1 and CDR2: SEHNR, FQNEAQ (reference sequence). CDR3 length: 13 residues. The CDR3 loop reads CASSGRGNYGYTF. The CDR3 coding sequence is TGTGCCAGCAGCGGGAGGGGTAACTATGGCTACACCTTC.

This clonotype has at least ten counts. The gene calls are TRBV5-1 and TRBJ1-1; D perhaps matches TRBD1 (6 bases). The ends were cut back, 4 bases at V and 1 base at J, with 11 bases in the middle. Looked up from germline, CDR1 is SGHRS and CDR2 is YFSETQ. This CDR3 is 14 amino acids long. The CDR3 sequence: CASSTGTTNTEAFF. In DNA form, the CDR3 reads TGCGCCAGCAGCACGGGGACAACGAACACTGAAGCTTTCTTT.

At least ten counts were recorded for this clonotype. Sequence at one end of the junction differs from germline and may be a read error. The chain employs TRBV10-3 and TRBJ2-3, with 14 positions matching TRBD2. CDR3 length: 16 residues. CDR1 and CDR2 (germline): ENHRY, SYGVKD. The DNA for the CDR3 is TGTGCCATCAGCGGACAGGGCGAGGGACTAGCGGGGGCCACGGCTTTT. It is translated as CAISGQGEGLAGATAF.

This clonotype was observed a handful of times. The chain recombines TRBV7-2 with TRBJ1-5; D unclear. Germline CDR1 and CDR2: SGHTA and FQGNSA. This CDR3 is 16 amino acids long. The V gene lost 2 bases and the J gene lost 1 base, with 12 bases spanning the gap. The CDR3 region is CASSLRGKGSNQPQHF. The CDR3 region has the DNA TGTGCCAGCAGCTTACGAGGGAAGGGAAGCAATCAGCCCCAGCATTTT.

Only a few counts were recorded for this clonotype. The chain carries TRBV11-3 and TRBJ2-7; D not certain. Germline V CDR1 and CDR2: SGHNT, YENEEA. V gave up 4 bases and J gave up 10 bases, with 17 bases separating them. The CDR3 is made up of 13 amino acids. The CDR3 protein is CASSWWFLATQYF. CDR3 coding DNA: TGTGCCAGCAGCTGGTGGTTTCTCGCAACCCAGTACTTC.

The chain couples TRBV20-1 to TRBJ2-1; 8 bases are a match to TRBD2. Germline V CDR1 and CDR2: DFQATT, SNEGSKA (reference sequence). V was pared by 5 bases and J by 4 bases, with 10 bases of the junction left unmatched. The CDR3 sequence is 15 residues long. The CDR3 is CSADSGKHLYNEQFF. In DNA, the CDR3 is TGCAGTGCTGATAGCGGGAAGCACTTATACAATGAGCAGTTCTTC.

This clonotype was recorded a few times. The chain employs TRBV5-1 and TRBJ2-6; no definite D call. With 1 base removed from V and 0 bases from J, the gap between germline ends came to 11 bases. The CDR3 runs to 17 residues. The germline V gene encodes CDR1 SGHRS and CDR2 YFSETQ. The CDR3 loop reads CASSLLGLTSGANVLTF. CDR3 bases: TGCGCCAGCAGCTTGCTGGGCCTAACCTCTGGGGCCAACGTCCTGACTTTC.

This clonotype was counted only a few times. The CDR3 DNA sequence: TGCAGTGCCCGAAATGGGGGGGCGGCAGATACGCAGTATTTT. It specifies CSARNGGAADTQYF. The chain combines TRBV20-1 with TRBJ2-3; tentative D call: TRBD2 (7 bases). The CDR3 length is 14 residues. The V and J ends lost 6 bases and 4 bases respectively, with 17 bases between them. The germline V gene encodes CDR1 DFQATT and CDR2 SNEGSKA (reference sequence).

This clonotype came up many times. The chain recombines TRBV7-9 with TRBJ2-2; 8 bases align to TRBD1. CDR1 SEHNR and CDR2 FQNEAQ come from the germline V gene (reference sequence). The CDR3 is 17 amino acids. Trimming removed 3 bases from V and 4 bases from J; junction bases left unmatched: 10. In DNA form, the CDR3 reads TGTGCCAGCAGCTTTTTGTTGGGACAGGCGAGCACCGGGGAGCTGTTTTTT. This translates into CASSFLLGQASTGELFF.

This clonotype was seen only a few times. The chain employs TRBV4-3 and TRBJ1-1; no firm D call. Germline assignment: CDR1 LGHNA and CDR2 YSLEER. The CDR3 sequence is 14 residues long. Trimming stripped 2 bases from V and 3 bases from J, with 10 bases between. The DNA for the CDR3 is TGCGCCAGCAGCCAATCCGGCGGGGACACTGAAGCTTTCTTT. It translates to CASSQSGGDTEAFF.

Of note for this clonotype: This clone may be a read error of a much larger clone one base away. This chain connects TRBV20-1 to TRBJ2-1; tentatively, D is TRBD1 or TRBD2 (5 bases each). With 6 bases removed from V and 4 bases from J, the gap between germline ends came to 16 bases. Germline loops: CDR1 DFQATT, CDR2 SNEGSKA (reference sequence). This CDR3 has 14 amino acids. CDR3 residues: CSAPGKGFYNEQFF. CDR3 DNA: TGCAGTGCCCCGGGAAAGGGGTTTTACAATGAGCAGTTCTTC.

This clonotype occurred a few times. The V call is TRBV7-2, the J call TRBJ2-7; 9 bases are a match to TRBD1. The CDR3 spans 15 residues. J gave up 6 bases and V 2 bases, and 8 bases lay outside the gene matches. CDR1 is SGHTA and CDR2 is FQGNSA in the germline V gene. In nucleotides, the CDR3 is TGTGCCAGCAGCTTAATAGGGACAGGGCATAGCGAGCAGTACTTC. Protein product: CASSLIGTGHSEQYF. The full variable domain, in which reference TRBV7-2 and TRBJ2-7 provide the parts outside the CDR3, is GAGVSQSPSNKVTEKGKDVELRCDPISGHTALYWYRQSLGQGLEFLIYFQGNSAPDKSGLPSDRFSAERTGGSVSTLTIQRTQQEDSAVYLCASSLIGTGHSEQYFGPGTRLTVT.